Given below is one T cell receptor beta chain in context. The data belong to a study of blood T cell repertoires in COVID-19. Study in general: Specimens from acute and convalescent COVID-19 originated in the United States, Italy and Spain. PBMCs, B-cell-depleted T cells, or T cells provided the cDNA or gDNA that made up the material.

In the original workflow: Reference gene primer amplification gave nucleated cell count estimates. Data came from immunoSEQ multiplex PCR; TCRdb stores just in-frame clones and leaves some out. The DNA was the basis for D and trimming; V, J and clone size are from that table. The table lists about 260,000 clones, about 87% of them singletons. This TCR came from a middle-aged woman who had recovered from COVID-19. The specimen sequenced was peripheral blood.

DNA of the CDR3: TGTGCCAGCTCACCGTCCCCCGCGCCTGAGCAGTACTTC. Protein product: CASSPSPAPEQYF. The rearrangement links TRBV18 to TRBJ2-7; D not certain. Germline V gives CDR1 KGHSH, CDR2 LQKENI. This CDR3 spans 13 amino acids. Deletions cut 3 bases from V and 7 bases from J, with 13 bases between.